This T cell receptor beta chain was captured in a study of Ad26.COV2.S vaccination and SARS-CoV-2 variants. For the study at large: Administration of Ad26.COV2.S was intramuscular, either once or twice 56 days apart.

The treatment denotes: 19 received Ad26.COV2.S at low or high dose, single or two shots; 5 received placebo; per-sample allocation not given. At day 63 after the first vaccine or placebo injection, samples were drawn. Wuhan-strain spike was delivered by a replication-incompetent Ad26 vector. Comments on this clone: Its antigen is undetermined.

The V gene end was trimmed by 5 bases and the J gene end by 5 bases; junction bases not matched to a gene: 2. CDR1 is SNHLY, CDR2 FYNNEI, per germline. This CDR3 contains 13 residues. This table comes from immunoSEQ multiplex PCR, and its TCRdb copy is limited to in-frame clones, with some not included. The sample has 350,000 to 600,000 clones, roughly nine tenths seen once. Study-level results: Total responses of T cells may have been underestimated by the analyses of TCR breadth and depth.

The sequence was obtained from a person aged 18 to 65 who received the Ad26.COV2.S COVID-19 vaccine or a placebo. The chain employs TRBV2 and TRBJ2-1; 8 bases are a match to TRBD1. This specimen consisted of peripheral blood, obtained in a trial of Ad26.COV2.S vaccine versus placebo. The CDR3 DNA is TGTGCCAGCAGTTTGGACAGGGACAATGAGCAGTTCTTC. Translating it yields CASSLDRDNEQFF.